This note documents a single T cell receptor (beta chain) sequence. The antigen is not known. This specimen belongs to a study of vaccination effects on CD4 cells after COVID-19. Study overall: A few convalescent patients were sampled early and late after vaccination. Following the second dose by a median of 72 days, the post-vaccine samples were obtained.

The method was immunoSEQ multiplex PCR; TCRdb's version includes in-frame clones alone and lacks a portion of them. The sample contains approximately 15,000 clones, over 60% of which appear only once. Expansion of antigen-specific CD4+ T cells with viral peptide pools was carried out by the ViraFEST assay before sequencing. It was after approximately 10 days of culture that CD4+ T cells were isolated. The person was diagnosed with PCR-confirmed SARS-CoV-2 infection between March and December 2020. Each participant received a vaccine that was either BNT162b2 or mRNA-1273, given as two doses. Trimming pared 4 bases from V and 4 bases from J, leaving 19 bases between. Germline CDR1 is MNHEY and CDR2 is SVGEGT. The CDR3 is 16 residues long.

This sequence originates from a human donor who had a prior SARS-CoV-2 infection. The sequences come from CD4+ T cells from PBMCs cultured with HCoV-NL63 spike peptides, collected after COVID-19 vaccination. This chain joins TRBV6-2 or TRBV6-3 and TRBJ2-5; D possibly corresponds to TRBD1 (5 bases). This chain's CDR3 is CASSFRVSDPLETQYF. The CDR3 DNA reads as TGTGCCAGCAGTTTCAGGGTTTCCGACCCATTAGAGACCCAGTACTTC.